A single sample is the source of the 7 T cell receptor beta chains below, sequenced in a study of naive and memory T cell subsets. The beta constant-region primer was an equimolar mix of two oligonucleotides covering TRBC1 and TRBC2. TCRdb fed the UMI-ligation and nested PCR reads into MiXCR, producing one record per CDR3 protein. The profile shows 77,000 or so distinct CDR3 sequences, roughly 13% of them singletons. Source material: central memory CD4+ T cells from blood. These receptors were obtained from a human donor in good health.

This clonotype turned up a few times. The CDR3 nucleotides are TGTGCCAGCAGCCCTATCAGAGGGGTTAACACTGAAGCTTTCTTT. This gives the protein CASSPIRGVNTEAFF. The chain employs TRBV11-2 and TRBJ1-1; perhaps TRBD1 as D (5 bases). Between the trimmed V and J ends, which lost 5 bases and 2 bases, there was a span of 15 bases. Germline loops: CDR1 SGHAT, CDR2 FQNNGV. The CDR3 totals 15 residues. The variable domain in full, completed from reference TRBV11-2 and TRBJ1-1, reads EAGVAQSPRYKIIEKRQSVAFWCNPISGHATLYWYQQILGQGPKLLIQFQNNGVVDDSQLPKDRFSAERLKGVDSTLKIQPAKLEDSAVYLCASSPIRGVNTEAFFGQGTRLTVV.

A few counts support this clonotype. The V and J genes are TRBV7-9 and TRBJ1-2; possibly TRBD1 for D (6 bases). Per germline, CDR1 SEHNR and CDR2 FQNEAQ (reference sequence). The CDR3 contains 11 residues. V lost 6 bases to trimming and J lost 8 bases, with 10 bases between them. The CDR3 DNA follows: TGTGCCAGCAGTCCAGGGGAGGGCTACACCTTC. Residues: CASSPGEGYTF.

This clonotype has ten or more counts. V and J are TRBV7-3 and TRBJ2-7; TRBD2 aligns across 9 bases. V trimming: 5 bases; J trimming: 2 bases; junction bases outside the gene matches: 7. Per germline, CDR1 SGHTA and CDR2 FQGTGA. The CDR3 is 15 residues long. The CDR3 sequence: CASSPSLAGPYEQYF. CDR3 sequence (DNA): TGTGCCAGCAGCCCTTCCCTAGCGGGACCCTACGAGCAGTACTTC.

V gene TRBV7-2 combines with J gene TRBJ2-3, with 7 bases fitting TRBD2. Per the germline V gene, CDR1 is SGHTA and CDR2 is FQGNSA. V trimming: 1 base; J trimming: 2 bases; junction bases outside the gene matches: 3. The CDR3 spans 15 residues. The CDR3 nucleotides are TGTGCCAGCAGCTTAGTTAGCGGGTTCACAGATACGCAGTATTTT. Residues: CASSLVSGFTDTQYF. The variable domain in full, with the rest retrieved from reference TRBV7-2 and TRBJ2-3, is GAGVSQSPSNKVTEKGKDVELRCDPISGHTALYWYRQSLGQGLEFLIYFQGNSAPDKSGLPSDRFSAERTGGSVSTLTIQRTQQEDSAVYLCASSLVSGFTDTQYFGPGTRLTVL.

This clonotype occurred many times. This rearrangement joins TRBV5-4 to TRBJ2-3; 7 bases align to TRBD1. The junction had 14 bases not matched to a gene; V was cut back by 4 bases and J by 6 bases. This CDR3 contains 16 residues. Germline assignment: CDR1 SGHNT and CDR2 YYREEE (reference sequence). The DNA for the CDR3 is TGTGCCAGCAGCATGGCGAACAGGGGCCGCAGGGATACGCAGTATTTT. Encoded protein: CASSMANRGRRDTQYF.

A few counts support this clonotype. This chain connects TRBV29-1 to TRBJ2-2; tentatively, D is TRBD1 or TRBD2 (5 bases each). V was shortened by 7 bases and J by 6 bases, with 9 bases between the two germline ends. Germline CDR1 and CDR2: SQVTM and ANQGSEA. The CDR3 is made up of 11 amino acids. CDR3 sequence: CSAEGPGELFF. The CDR3 nucleotides are TGCAGCGCCGAGGGGCCCGGGGAGCTGTTTTTT.

The V gene is TRBV5-1, the J gene TRBJ2-3; 8 bases are a match to TRBD1. Germline lookup yields CDR1 SGHRS and CDR2 YFSETQ. This CDR3 has 17 amino acids. V was pared by 0 bases and J by 4 bases, with 10 bases of the junction left unmatched. The CDR3, as DNA: TGCGCCAGCAGCTTGGGGAGAGGACAGGGAAGGTCAGATACGCAGTATTTT. Amino acids: CASSLGRGQGRSDTQYF.